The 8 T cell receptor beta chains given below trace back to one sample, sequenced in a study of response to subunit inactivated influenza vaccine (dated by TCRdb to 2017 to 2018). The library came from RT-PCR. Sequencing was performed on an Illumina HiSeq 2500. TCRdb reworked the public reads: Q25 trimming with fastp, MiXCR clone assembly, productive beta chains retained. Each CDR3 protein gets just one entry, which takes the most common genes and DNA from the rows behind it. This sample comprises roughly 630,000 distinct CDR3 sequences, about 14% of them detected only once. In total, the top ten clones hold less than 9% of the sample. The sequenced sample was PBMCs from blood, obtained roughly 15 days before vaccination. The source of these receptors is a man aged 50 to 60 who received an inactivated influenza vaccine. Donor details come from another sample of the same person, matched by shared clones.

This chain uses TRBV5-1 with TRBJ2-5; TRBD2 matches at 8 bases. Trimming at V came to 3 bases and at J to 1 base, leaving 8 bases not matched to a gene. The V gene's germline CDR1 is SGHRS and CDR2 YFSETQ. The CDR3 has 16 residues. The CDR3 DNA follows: TGCGCCAGCAGCTCCTTCGGGGGGGGACTCCAAGAGACCCAGTACTTC. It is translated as CASSSFGGGLQETQYF.

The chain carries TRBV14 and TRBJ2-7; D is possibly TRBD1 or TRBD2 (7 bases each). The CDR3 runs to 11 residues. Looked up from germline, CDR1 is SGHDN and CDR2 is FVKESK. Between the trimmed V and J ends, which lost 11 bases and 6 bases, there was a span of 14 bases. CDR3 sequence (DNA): TGTGCCCCCAGGGGGGGCCTCGAGCAGTACTTC. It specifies CAPRGGLEQYF.

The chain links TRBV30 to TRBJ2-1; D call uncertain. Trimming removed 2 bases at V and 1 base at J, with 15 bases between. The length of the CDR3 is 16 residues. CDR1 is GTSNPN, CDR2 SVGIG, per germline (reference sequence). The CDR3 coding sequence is TGTGCCTGGAGTCCCTCGGCCGGGCGATCCTACAATGAGCAGTTCTTC. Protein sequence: CAWSPSAGRSYNEQFF.

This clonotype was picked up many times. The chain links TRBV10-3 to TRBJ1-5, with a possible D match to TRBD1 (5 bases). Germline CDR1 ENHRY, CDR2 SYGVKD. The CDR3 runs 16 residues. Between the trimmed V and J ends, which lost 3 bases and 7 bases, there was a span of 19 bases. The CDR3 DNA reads TGTGCCATCAGTGAAAATCCGTCGGGGGGAGGACAGCCCCAGCATTTT. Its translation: CAISENPSGGGQPQHF.

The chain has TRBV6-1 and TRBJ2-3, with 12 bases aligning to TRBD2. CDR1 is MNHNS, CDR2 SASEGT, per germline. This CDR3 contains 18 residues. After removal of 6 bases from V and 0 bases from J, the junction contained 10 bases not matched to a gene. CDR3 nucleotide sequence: TGTGCCAGCAGGCCCACCGGGACTAGCGGGCTTAGCACAGATACGCAGTATTTT. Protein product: CASRPTGTSGLSTDTQYF.

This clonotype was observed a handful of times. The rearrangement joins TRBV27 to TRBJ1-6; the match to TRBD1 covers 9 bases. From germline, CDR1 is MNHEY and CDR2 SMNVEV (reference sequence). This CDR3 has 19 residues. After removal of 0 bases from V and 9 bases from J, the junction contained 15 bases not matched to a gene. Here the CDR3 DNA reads TGTGCCAGCAGTTTATCATACCTACAGGGGGCGGTATCCAGTTCACCCCTCCACTTT. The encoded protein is CASSLSYLQGAVSSSPLHF.

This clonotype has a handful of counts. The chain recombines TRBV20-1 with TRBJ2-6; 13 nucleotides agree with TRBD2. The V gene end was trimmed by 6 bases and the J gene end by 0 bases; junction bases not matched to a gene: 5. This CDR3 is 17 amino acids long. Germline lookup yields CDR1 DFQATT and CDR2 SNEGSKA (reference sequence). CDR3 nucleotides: TGCAGTGCCCCGGGACTAGCGGGAAACTCTGGGGCCAACGTCCTGACTTTC. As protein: CSAPGLAGNSGANVLTF.

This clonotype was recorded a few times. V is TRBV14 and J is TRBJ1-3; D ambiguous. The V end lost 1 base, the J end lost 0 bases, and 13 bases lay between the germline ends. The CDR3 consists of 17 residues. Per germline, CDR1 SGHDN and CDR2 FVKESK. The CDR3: CASSQVAGPISGNTIYF. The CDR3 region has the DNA TGTGCCAGCAGCCAAGTTGCTGGACCCATCTCTGGAAACACCATATATTTT.